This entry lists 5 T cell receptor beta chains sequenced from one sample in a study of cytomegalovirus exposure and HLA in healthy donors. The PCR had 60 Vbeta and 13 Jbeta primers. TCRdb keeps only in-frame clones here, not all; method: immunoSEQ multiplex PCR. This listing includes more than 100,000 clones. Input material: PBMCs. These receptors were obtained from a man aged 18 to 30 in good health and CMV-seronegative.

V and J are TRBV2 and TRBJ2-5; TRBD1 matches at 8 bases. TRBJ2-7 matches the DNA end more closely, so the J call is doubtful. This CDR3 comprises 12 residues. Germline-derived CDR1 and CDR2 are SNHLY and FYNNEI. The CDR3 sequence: CASTDRGYEQYF. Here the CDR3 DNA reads TGTGCCAGCACCGACAGGGGCTACGAGCAGTACTTC.

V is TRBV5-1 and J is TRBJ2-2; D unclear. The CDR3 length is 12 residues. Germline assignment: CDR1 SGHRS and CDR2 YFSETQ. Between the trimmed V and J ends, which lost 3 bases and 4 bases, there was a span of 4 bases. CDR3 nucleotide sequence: TGCGCCAGCAGCTCCTCCACCGGGGAGCTGTTTTTT. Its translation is CASSSSTGELFF.

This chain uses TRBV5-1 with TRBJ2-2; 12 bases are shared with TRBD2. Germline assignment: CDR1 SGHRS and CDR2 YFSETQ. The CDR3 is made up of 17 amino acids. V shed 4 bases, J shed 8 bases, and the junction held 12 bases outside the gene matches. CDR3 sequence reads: CASSHRLAGEVLGELFF. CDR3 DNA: TGCGCCAGCAGCCACCGACTAGCGGGAGAGGTCTTAGGGGAGCTGTTTTTT.

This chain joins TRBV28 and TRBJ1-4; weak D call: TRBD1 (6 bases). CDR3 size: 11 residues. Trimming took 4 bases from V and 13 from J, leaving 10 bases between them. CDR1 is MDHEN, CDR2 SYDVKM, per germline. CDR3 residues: CASSSDSRLFF. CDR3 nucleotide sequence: TGTGCCAGCAGTTCGGACAGCAGACTGTTTTTT.

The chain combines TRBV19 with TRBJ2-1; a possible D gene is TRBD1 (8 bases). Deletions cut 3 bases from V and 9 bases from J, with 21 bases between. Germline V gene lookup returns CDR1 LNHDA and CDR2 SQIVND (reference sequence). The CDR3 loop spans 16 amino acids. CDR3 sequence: CASSIQAGQVPFEQFF. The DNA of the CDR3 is TGTGCCAGTAGTATTCAAGCGGGACAGGTACCTTTTGAGCAGTTCTTC.